This is a list of T cell receptor beta chains from one sample in a study of shared clonotypes between healthy human individuals. Assay: immunoSEQ multiplex PCR; the TCRdb copy retains only in-frame clones and omits some. The repertoire holds about 2.1 million clones, with 85% to 95% as singletons. The sample taken for sequencing was naive CD8+ T cells from PBMCs. The receptor set was obtained from a young man in good health. Some clones in this sample may be carry-over from other donors' samples. The CDR3 runs from the conserved cysteine through the conserved F or W. The D gene is left open where the match is weak. For some rows the clone size is stated as once, few or many, or as a class when expanded; others skip it.

j_call | v_call | clone_size | d_call | cdr3_aa | cdr3_nt
TRBJ1-5 | TRBV13 | . | . | CASSAGGLGNQPQHF | TGTGCCAGCAGCGCGGGGGGGTTGGGCAATCAGCCCCAGCATTTT
TRBJ1-6 | TRBV30 | . | . | CAWSAQGRPPLHF | TGTGCCTGGAGTGCACAGGGCCGGCCACCCCTCCACTTT
TRBJ1-5 | TRBV28 | . | . | CASSFSGSNQPQHF | TGTGCCAGCAGTTTCAGTGGGAGCAATCAGCCCCAGCATTTT
TRBJ2-7 | TRBV5-1 | . | TRBD2 | CASSLAREGLYEQYF | TGCGCCAGCAGCTTGGCCAGGGAGGGCCTCTACGAGCAGTACTTC
TRBJ2-7 | TRBV5-4 | . | TRBD2 | CASSSRLASYEQYF | TGTGCCAGCAGCTCCCGACTAGCGAGCTACGAGCAGTACTTC
TRBJ2-7 | TRBV9 | . | . | CASSPGGALRYEQYF | TGTGCCAGCAGCCCAGGGGGGGCCCTAAGGTACGAGCAGTACTTC
TRBJ2-7 | TRBV5-1 | . | . | CASSLGWRGGYEQYF | TGCGCCAGCAGCTTGGGGTGGCGGGGCGGCTACGAGCAGTACTTC
TRBJ2-3 | TRBV4-1 | once | TRBD2 | CASSQIAGGGPDTQYF | TGCGCCAGCAGCCAAATAGCGGGAGGGGGACCAGATACGCAGTATTTT
TRBJ1-1 | TRBV4-1 | . | . | CASQLDRLNTEAFF | TGCGCCAGCCAACTAGACAGGTTGAACACTGAAGCTTTCTTT
TRBJ1-1 | TRBV7-8 | . | . | CASSSGLVNTEAFF | TGTGCCAGCAGCTCGGGACTGGTGAACACTGAAGCTTTCTTT
TRBJ1-5 | TRBV12-2 | . | . | CASRLARQGPLRQPQHF | TGTGCAAGTCGCTTAGCGCGCCAGGGGCCGCTTCGCCAGCCCCAGCATTTT
TRBJ1-1 | TRBV5-5 | . | . | CASSPSGSNTEAFF | TGTGCCAGCAGTCCGTCCGGTTCGAACACTGAAGCTTTCTTT
TRBJ1-1 | TRBV4-1 | . | . | CASCHGGGIGNTEAFF | TGCGCCAGCTGCCACGGGGGAGGGATTGGGAACACTGAAGCTTTCTTT
TRBJ2-3 | TRBV7-2 | . | TRBD2 | CASSLTGGGDTQYF | TGTGCCAGCAGCCTAACAGGCGGGGGGGATACGCAGTATTTT
TRBJ2-1 | TRBV2 | . | . | CAFTAWGDPGEQFF | TGTGCCTTCACCGCTTGGGGGGACCCCGGGGAGCAGTTCTTC
TRBJ1-2 | TRBV29-1 | . | . | CSAQGLGPLYGYTF | TGCAGCGCTCAGGGCCTCGGCCCCCTCTATGGCTACACCTTC
TRBJ2-7 | TRBV4-1 | . | TRBD2 | CASSHPGLAGGSPSF | TGCGCCAGCAGCCATCCGGGACTAGCGGGAGGGTCTCCCTCCTTC
TRBJ2-6 | TRBV28 | . | TRBD1 | CASSMDRTSGANVLTF | TGTGCCAGCAGTATGGACAGGACCTCTGGGGCCAACGTCCTGACTTTC
TRBJ1-2 | TRBV15 | . | . | CATSRDRTGLGYTF | TGTGCCACCAGCAGAGATAGAACAGGCCTAGGCTACACCTTC
TRBJ1-4 | TRBV27 | . | TRBD1 | CASKNRGDNEKLFF | TGTGCCAGTAAAAACAGGGGGGATAATGAAAAACTGTTTTTT
TRBJ2-7 | TRBV11-2 | . | . | CASSLGGGTFSYEQYF | TGTGCCAGCAGTCTAGGGGGCGGGACTTTTTCCTACGAGCAGTACTTC
TRBJ1-2 | TRBV29-1 | . | . | CSVPPGGVGYGYTF | TGCAGCGTCCCTCCGGGGGGGGTTGGCTATGGCTACACCTTC
TRBJ2-7 | TRBV19 | . | . | CASGGPGGFEVPYEQYF | TGTGCCAGCGGGGGGCCAGGGGGTTTCGAGGTCCCCTACGAGCAGTACTTC
TRBJ2-7 | TRBV7-9 | . | . | CASSGTYEQYF | TGTGCCAGCAGCGGAACTTACGAGCAGTACTTC
TRBJ2-4 | TRBV6-1 | . | . | CASSEFSEGIQYF | TGTGCCAGCAGTGAATTCTCGGAGGGGATTCAGTACTTC
TRBJ1-1 | TRBV7-9 | . | TRBD1 | CASSWGQQNMNTEAFF | TGTGCCAGCAGCTGGGGACAGCAGAACATGAACACTGAAGCTTTCTTT
TRBJ2-7 | TRBV5-5 | . | TRBD1 | CASSLIGTGFAEQYF | TGTGCCAGCAGCTTGATCGGGACAGGGTTCGCCGAGCAGTACTTC
TRBJ1-4 | TRBV9 | . | TRBD1 | CASSVDGQGAPNEKLFF | TGTGCCAGCAGCGTAGATGGACAGGGGGCTCCTAATGAAAAACTGTTTTTT
TRBJ1-4 | TRBV7-2 | . | . | CASSLGGRLKTNEKLFF | TGTGCCAGCAGCTTAGGGGGTCGGCTTAAAACTAATGAAAAACTGTTTTTT
TRBJ2-7 | TRBV6-6 | . | TRBD2 | CASGEGTSYEQYF | TGTGCCAGCGGGGAGGGGACTTCCTACGAGCAGTACTTC
TRBJ1-1 | TRBV7-9 | . | . | CASSPPGQLLEAFF | TGTGCCAGCAGCCCCCCCGGACAGCTTCTTGAAGCTTTCTTT
TRBJ1-2 | TRBV9 | few | TRBD1 | CASRDRGPGYTF | TGTGCCAGCCGGGACAGGGGGCCTGGCTACACCTTC
TRBJ2-2 | TRBV27 | . | . | CASRSRVAVKGELFF | TGTGCCAGCAGGTCTCGGGTCGCAGTTAAAGGGGAGCTGTTTTTT
TRBJ2-7 | TRBV7-9 | . | . | CASSLGVGISLPYF | TGTGCCAGCAGCTTAGGGGTCGGGATCTCTCTGCCGTACTTC
TRBJ2-4 | TRBV27 | . | TRBD2 | CASSLLAGLAKNIQYF | TGTGCCAGCAGTTTACTAGCGGGGCTAGCCAAAAACATTCAGTACTTC